A single T cell receptor (beta chain) is shown here with its context. The method was immunoSEQ multiplex PCR; TCRdb's version includes in-frame clones alone and lacks a portion of them. This sample yields roughly 70,000 clones, of which 70% to 90% are seen a single time; under 3% belongs to the top ten. The sample comes from a study of T cell responses to AZD1222 COVID-19 vaccine. Study details: Some second doses came at about 4 weeks and others at about 12 weeks; these were pooled.

Trimming cost V 4 bases and J 2 bases, with 12 bases left between them. CDR3 length: 15 residues. Per the germline V gene, CDR1 is LGHDT and CDR2 is YNNKEL (reference sequence). V gene TRBV3-1 (or the pseudogene TRBV3-2) combines with J gene TRBJ1-5, with D possibly being TRBD1 (5 bases). Material: peripheral blood, obtained on day 0 of AZD1222 vaccination. This sequence originates from an adult in good health. This CDR3 is CASSRGGGGNQPQHF. The CDR3 DNA sequence: TGTGCCAGCAGCCGGGGCGGGGGGGGCAATCAGCCCCAGCATTTT.